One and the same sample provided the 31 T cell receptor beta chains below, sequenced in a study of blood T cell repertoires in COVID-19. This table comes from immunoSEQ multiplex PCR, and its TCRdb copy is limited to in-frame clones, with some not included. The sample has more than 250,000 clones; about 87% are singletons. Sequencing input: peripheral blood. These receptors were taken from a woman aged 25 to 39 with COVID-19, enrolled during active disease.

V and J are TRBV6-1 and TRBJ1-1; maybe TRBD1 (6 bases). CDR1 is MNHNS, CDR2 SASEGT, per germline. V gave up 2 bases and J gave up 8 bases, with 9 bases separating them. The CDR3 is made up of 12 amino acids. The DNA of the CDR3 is TGTGCCAGCAGTGAATACAGGGAAGAAGCTTTCTTT. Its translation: CASSEYREEAFF.

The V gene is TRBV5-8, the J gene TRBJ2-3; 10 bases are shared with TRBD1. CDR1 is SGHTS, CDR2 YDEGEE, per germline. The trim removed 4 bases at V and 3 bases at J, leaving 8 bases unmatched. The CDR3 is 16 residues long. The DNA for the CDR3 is TGTGCCAGCAGCCCCGGGAGACAGGGGGCGACAGATACGCAGTATTTT. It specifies CASSPGRQGATDTQYF.

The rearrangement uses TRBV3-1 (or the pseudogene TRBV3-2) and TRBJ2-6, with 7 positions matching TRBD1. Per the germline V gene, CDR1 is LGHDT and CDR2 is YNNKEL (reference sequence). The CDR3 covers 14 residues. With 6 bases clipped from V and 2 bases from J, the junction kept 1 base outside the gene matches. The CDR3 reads CASRGTAGANVLTF. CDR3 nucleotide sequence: TGTGCCAGCAGAGGGACAGCTGGGGCCAACGTCCTGACTTTC.

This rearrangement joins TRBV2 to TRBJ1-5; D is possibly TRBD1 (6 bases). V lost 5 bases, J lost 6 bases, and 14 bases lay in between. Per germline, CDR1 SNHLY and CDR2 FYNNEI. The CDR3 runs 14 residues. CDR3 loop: CASSRAGASQPQHF. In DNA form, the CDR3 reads TGTGCCAGCAGTCGGGCAGGGGCTAGTCAGCCCCAGCATTTT.

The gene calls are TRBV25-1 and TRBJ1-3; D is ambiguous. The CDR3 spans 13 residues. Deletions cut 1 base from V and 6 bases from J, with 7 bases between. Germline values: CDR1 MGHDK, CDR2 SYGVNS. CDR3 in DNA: TGTGCCAGCAGTGAATGGACTAAAAACACCATATATTTT. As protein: CASSEWTKNTIYF.

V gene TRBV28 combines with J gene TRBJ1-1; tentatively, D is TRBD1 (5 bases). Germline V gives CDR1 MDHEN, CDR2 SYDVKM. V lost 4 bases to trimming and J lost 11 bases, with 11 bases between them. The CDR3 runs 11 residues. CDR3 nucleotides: TGTGCCAGCAGTTCCCTCGGGGGGGCTTTCTTT. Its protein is CASSSLGGAFF.

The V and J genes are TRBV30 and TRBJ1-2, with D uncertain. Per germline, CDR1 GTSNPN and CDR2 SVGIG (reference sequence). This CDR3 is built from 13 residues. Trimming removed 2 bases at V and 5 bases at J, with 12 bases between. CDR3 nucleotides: TGTGCCTGGAGTCGAGGGCCTGGATATGGCTACACCTTC. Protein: CAWSRGPGYGYTF.

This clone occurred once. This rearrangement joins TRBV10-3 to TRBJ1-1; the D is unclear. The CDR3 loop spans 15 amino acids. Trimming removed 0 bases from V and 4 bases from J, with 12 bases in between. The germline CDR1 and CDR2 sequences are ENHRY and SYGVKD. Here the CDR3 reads CAISESTGSGTEAFF. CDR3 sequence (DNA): TGTGCCATCAGTGAGTCGACGGGGTCTGGCACTGAAGCTTTCTTT.

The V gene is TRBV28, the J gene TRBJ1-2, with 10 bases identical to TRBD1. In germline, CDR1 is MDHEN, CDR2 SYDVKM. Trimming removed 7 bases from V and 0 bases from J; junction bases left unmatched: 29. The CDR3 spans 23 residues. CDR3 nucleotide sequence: TGTGCCAGCAACCCGACAGGGGGCTTTTCCTTGGGCGAAAATCAGGTGTCTAACTATGGCTACACCTTC. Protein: CASNPTGGFSLGENQVSNYGYTF.

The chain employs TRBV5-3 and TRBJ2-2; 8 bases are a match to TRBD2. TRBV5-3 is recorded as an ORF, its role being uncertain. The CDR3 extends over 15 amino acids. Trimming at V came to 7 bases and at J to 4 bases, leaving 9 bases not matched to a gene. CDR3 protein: CARCREGPSTGELFF. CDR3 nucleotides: TGTGCCAGATGTCGGGAGGGCCCGAGCACCGGGGAGCTGTTTTTT.

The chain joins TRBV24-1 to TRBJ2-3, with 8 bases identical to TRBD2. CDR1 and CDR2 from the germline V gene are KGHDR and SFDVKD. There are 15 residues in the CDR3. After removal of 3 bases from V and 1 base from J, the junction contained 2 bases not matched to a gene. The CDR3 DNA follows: TGTGCCACCAGTGATCCGACTAGCGGCACAGATACGCAGTATTTT. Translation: CATSDPTSGTDTQYF.

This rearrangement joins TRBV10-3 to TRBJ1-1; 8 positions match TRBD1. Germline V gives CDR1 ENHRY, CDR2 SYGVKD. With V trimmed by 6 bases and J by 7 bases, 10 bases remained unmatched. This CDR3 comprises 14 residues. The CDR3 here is CAIRAGTGEDEAFF. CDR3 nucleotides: TGTGCCATCAGGGCCGGGACAGGCGAAGATGAAGCTTTCTTT.

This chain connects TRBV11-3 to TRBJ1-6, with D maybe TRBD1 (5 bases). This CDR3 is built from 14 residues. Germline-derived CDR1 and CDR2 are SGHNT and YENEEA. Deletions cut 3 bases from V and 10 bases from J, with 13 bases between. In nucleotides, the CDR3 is TGTGCCAGCAGCTTGACCAGGGCGTTATCACCCCTCCACTTT. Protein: CASSLTRALSPLHF.

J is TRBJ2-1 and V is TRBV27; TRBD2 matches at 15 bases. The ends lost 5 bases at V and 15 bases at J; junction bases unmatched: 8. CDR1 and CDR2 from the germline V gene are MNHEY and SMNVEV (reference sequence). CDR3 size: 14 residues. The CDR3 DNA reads TGTGCCAGCAGTCGACGGACTAGCGGGGGGGCCACGTTCTTC. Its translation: CASSRRTSGGATFF.

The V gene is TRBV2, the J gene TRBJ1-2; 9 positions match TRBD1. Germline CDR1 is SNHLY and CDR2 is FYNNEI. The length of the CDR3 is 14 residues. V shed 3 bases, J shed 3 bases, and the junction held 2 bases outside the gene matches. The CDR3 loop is CASSEWTGDYGYTF. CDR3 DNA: TGTGCCAGCAGTGAGTGGACAGGGGACTATGGCTACACCTTC.

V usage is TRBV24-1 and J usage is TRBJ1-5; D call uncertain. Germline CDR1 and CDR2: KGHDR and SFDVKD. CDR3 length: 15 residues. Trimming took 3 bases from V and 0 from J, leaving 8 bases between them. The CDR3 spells CATSDGVNSNQPQHF. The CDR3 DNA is TGTGCCACCAGTGATGGAGTCAATAGCAATCAGCCCCAGCATTTT.

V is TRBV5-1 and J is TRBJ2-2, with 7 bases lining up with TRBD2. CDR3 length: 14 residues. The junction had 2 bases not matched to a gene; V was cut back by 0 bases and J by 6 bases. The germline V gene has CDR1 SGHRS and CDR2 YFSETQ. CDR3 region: CASSLGLAAGELFF. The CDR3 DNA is TGCGCCAGCAGCTTGGGACTAGCAGCCGGGGAGCTGTTTTTT.

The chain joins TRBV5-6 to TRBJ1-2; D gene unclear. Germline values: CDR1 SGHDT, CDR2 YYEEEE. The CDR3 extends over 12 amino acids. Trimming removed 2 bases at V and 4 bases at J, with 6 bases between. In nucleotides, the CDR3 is TGTGCCAGCAGCTTACGGGGCTATGGCTACACCTTC. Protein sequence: CASSLRGYGYTF.

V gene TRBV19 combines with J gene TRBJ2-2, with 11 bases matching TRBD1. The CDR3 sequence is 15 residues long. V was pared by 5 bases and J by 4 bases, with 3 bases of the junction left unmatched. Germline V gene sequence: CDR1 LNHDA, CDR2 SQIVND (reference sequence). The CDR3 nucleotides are TGTGCCAGTAGTTCCGGGACAGGGGGCACCGGGGAGCTGTTTTTT. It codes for CASSSGTGGTGELFF.

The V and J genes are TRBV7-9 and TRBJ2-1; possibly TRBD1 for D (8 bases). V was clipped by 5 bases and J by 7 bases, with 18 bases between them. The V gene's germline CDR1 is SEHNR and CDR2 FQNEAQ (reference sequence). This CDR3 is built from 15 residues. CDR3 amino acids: CASSINRGGMNEQFF. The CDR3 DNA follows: TGTGCCAGCAGCATCAACAGGGGGGGAATGAATGAGCAGTTCTTC.

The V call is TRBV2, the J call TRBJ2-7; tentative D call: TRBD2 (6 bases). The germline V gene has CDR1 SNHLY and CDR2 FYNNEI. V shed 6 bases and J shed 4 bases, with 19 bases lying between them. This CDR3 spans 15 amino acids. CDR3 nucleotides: TGTGCCAGCAGGTCCCTTAACGCGGGAATTTACGAGCAGTACTTC. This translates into CASRSLNAGIYEQYF.

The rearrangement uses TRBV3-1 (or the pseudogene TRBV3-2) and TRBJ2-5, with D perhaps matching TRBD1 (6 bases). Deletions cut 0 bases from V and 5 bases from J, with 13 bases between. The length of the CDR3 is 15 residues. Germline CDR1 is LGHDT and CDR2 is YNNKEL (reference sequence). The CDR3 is CASSQDPTRGETQYF. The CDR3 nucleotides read TGTGCCAGCAGCCAAGATCCGACGAGGGGGGAGACCCAGTACTTC.

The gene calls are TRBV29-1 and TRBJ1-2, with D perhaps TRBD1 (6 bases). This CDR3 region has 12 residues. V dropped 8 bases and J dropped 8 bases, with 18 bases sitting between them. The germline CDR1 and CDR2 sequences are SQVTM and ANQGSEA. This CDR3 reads CSTLQGSMGYTF. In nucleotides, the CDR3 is TGCAGCACCTTACAGGGAAGTATGGGCTACACCTTC. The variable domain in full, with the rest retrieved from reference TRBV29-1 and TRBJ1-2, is SAVISQKPSRDICQRGTSLTIQCQVDSQVTMMFWYRQQPGQSLTLIATANQGSEATYESGFVIDKFPISRPNLTFSTLTVSNMSPEDSSIYLCSTLQGSMGYTFGSGTRLTVV.

DNA of the CDR3: TGTGCCAGCAGTCCCCGGGACAAGGATTGGGAGCAGTACTTC. It encodes CASSPRDKDWEQYF. The V call is TRBV27, the J call TRBJ2-7; maybe TRBD1 (6 bases). Germline-derived CDR1 and CDR2 are MNHEY and SMNVEV (reference sequence). V dropped 5 bases and J dropped 7 bases, with 18 bases sitting between them. The CDR3 has 14 amino acids.

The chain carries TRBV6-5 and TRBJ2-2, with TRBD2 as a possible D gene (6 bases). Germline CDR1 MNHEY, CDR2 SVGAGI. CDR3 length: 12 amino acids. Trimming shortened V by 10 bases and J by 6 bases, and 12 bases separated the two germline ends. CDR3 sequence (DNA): TGTGCCACCCGACTAGTCCCCGGGGAGCTGTTTTTT. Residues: CATRLVPGELFF.

The CDR3 loop is CASSFGGQSTNQPQHF. Written as DNA, the CDR3 is TGTGCCAGCAGCTTTGGGGGACAGAGTACTAATCAGCCCCAGCATTTT. V gene TRBV7-9 combines with J gene TRBJ1-5, with 7 bases matching TRBD1. The germline CDR1 and CDR2 sequences are SEHNR and FQNEAQ (reference sequence). The CDR3 extends over 16 amino acids. J gave up 4 bases and V 3 bases, and 9 bases lay outside the gene matches.

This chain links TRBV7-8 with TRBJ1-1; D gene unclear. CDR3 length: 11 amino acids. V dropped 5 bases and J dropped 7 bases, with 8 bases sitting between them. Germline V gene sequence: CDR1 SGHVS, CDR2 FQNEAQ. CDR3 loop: CASSPSYEAFF. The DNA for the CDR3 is TGTGCCAGCAGCCCCAGTTATGAAGCTTTCTTT.

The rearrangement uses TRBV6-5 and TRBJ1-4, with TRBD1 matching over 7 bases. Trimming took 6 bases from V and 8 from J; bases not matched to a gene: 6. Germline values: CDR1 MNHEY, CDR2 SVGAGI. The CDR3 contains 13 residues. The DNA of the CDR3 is TGTGCCAGCAGGACAGGGTCTCTGGAAAAACTGTTTTTT. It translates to CASRTGSLEKLFF.

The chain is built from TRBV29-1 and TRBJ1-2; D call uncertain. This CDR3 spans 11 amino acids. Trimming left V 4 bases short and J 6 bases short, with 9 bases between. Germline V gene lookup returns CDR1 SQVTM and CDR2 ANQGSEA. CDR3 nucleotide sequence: TGCAGCGTTGGGGCAGTGGATGGCTACACCTTC. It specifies CSVGAVDGYTF.

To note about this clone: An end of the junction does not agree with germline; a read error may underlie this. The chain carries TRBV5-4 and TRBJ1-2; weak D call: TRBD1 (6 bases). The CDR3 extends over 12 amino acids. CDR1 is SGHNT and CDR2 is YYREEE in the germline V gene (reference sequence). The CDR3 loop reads CASSIGQRLGNF. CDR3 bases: TGTGCCAGCAGCATCGGACAGCGGCTAGGCAACTTC.

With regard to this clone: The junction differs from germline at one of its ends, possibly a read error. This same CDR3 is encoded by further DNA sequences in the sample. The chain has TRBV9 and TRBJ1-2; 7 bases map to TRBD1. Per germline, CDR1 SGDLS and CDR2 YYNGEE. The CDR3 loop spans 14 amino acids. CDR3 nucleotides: TGTGCCAGTAGCGCTTCACAGGGGCGGGATGGCTACACCTTC. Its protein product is CASSASQGRDGYTF.